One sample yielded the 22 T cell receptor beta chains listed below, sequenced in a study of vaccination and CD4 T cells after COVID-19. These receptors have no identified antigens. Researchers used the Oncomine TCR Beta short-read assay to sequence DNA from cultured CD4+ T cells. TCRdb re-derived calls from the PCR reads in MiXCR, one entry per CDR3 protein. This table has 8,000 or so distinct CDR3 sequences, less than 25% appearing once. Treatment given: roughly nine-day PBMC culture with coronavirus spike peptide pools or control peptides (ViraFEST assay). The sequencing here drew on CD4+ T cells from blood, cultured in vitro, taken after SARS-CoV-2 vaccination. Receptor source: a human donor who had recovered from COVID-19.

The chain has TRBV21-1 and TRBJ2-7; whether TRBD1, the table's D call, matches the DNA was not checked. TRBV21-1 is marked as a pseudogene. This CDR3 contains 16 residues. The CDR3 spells CASSPRDEEGYNEQYF. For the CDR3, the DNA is TGTGCCAGCAGCCCAAGGGATGAAGAGGGGTATAACGAGCAGTACTTC.

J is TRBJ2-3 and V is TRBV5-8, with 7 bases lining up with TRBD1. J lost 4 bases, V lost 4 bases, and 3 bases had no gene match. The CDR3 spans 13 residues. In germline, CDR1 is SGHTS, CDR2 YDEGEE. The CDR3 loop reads CASSRQGPDTQYF. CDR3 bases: TGTGCCAGCAGCAGACAGGGCCCAGATACGCAGTATTTT.

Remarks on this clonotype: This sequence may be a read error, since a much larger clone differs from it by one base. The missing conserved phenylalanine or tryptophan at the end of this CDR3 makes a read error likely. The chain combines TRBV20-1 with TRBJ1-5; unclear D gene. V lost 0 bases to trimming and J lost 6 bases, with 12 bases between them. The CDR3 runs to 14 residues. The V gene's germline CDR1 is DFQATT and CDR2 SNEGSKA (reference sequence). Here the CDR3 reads CSARDPRSGQPQHL. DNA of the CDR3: TGCAGTGCTAGAGATCCGAGATCCGGTCAGCCCCAGCATCTT.

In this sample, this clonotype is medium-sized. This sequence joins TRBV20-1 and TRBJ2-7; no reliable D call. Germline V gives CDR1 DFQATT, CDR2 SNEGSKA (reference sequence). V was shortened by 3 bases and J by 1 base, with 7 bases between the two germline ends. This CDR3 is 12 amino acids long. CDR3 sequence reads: CSASGRSYEQYF. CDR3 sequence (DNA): TGCAGTGCTAGTGGCAGATCCTACGAGCAGTACTTC.

For the CDR3, the DNA is TGTGCCAGCAGCCAAGAGGGAGGAGGCAGTTCACCCCTCCACTTT. It translates to CASSQEGGGSSPLHF. The genes are TRBV3-1 and TRBJ1-6; D uncertain. This CDR3 spans 15 amino acids. Germline loops: CDR1 LGHDT, CDR2 YNNKEL (reference sequence). The ends were cut back, 0 bases at V and 9 bases at J, with 12 bases in the middle.

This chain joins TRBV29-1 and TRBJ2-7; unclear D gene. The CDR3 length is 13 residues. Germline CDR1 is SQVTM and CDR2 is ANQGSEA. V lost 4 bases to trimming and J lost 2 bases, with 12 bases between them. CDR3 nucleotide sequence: TGCAGCGTTGTGGCAGACCGAACCTACGAGCAGTACTTC. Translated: CSVVADRTYEQYF.

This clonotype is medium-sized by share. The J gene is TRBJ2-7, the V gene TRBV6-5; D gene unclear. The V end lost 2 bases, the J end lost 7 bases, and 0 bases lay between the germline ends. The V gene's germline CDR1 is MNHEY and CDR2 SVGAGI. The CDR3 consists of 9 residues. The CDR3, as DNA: TGTGCCAGCAGTTACGAGCAGTACTTC. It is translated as CASSYEQYF.

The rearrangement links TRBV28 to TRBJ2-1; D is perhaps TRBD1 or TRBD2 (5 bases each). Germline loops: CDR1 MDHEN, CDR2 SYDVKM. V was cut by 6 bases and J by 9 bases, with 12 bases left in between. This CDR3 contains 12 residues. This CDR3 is CASRSPGTEQFF. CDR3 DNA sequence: TGTGCCAGCAGATCTCCGGGGACTGAGCAGTTCTTC.

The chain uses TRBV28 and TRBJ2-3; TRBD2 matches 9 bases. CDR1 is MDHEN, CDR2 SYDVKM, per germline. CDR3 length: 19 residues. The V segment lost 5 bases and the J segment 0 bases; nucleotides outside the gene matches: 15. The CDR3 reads CASSTWTSATGSSTDTQYF. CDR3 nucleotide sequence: TGTGCCAGCAGTACATGGACTAGCGCAACCGGTTCTAGCACAGATACGCAGTATTTT.

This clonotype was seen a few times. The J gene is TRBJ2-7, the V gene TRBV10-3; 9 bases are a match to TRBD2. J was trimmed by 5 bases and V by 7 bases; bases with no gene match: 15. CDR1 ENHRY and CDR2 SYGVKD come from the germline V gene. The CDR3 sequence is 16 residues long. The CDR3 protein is CAITISLAGVPHEQYF. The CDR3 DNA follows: TGTGCCATCACCATATCCTTAGCGGGAGTCCCCCACGAGCAGTACTTC.

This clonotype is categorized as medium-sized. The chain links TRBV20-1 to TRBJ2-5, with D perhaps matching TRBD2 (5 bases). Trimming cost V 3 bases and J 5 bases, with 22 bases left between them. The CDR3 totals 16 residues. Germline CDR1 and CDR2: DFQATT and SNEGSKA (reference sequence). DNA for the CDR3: TGCAGTGCTAGGGAGAGGGTTTGGAGTAGTAGGGAGACCCAGTACTTC. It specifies CSARERVWSSRETQYF.

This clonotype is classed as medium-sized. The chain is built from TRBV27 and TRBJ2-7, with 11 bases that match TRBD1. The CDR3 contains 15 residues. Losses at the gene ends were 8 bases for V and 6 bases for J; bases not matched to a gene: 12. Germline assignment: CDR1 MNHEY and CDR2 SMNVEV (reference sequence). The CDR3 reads CASGSRTGGLREQYF. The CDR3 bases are TGTGCCAGCGGATCCCGGACAGGGGGCTTACGCGAGCAGTACTTC.

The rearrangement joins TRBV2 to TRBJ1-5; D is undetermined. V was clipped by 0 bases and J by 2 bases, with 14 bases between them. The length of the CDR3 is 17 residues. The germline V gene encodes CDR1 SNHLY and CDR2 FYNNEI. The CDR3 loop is CASSEARAASGNQPQHF. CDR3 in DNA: TGTGCCAGCAGTGAAGCGAGGGCAGCTTCAGGCAATCAGCCCCAGCATTTT.

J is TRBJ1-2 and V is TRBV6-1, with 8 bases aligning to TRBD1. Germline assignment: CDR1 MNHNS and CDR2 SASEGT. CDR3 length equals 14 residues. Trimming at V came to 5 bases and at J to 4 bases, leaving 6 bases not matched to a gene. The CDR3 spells CASSLQGVGYGYTF. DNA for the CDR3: TGTGCCAGCAGTCTACAGGGGGTGGGCTATGGCTACACCTTC.

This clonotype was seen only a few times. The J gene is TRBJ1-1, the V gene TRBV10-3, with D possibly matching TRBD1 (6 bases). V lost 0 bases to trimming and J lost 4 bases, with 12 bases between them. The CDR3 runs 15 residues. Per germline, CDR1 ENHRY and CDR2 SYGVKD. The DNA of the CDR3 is TGTGCCATCAGTGAGTCACAGGGTACTTTCACTGAAGCTTTCTTT. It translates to CAISESQGTFTEAFF.

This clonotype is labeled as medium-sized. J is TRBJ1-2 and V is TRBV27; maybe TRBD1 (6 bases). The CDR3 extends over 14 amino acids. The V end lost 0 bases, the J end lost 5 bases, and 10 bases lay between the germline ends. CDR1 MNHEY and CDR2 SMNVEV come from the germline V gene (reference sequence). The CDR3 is CASSLSTGRYGYTF. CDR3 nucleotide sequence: TGTGCCAGCAGTTTATCGACAGGTCGATATGGCTACACCTTC.

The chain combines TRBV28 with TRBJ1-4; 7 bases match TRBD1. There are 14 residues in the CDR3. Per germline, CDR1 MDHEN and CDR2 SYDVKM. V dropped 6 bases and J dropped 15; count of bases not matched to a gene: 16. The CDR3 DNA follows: TGTGCCAGCAGCTTAGGACAGGCACCGAAAAGGATGTTTTTT. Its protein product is CASSLGQAPKRMFF.

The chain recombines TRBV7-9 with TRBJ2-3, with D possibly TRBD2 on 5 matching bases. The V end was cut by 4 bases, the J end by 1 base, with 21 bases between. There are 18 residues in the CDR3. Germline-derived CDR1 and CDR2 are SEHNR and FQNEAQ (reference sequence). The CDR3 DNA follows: TGTGCCAGCAGCTGGCGCCTCGAACTAGTTGTCGGCACAGATACGCAGTATTTT. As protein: CASSWRLELVVGTDTQYF.

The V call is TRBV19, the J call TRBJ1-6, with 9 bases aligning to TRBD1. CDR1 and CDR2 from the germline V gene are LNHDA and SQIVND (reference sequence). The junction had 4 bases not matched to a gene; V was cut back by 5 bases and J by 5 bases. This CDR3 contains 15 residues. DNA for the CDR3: TGTGCCAGTAGTGCCCGGGACAGGGATAATTCACCCCTCCACTTT. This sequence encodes CASSARDRDNSPLHF. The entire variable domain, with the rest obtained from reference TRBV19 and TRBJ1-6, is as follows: DGGITQSPKYLFRKEGQNVTLSCEQNLNHDAMYWYRQDPGQGLRLIYYSQIVNDFQKGDIAEGYSVSREKKESFPLTVTSAQKNPTAFYLCASSARDRDNSPLHFGNGTRLTVT.

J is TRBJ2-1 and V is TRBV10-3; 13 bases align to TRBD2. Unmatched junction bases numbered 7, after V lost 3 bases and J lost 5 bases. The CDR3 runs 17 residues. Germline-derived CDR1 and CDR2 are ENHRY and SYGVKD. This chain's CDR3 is CAISELAGGSLNNEQFF. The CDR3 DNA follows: TGTGCCATCAGTGAACTAGCGGGGGGGTCGTTAAACAATGAGCAGTTCTTC.

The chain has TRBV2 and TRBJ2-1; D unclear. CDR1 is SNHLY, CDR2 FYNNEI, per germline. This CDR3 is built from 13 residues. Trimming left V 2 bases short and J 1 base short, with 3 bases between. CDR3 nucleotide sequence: TGTGCCAGCAGTGAATGGTCCTACAATGAGCAGTTCTTC. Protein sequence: CASSEWSYNEQFF.

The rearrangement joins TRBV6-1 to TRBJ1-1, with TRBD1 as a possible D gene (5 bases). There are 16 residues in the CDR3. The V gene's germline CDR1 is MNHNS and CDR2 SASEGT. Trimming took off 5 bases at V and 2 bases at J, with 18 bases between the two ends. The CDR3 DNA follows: TGTGCCAGCAGTCGACTTTCCGGGACGGTTAACACTGAAGCTTTCTTT. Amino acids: CASSRLSGTVNTEAFF.